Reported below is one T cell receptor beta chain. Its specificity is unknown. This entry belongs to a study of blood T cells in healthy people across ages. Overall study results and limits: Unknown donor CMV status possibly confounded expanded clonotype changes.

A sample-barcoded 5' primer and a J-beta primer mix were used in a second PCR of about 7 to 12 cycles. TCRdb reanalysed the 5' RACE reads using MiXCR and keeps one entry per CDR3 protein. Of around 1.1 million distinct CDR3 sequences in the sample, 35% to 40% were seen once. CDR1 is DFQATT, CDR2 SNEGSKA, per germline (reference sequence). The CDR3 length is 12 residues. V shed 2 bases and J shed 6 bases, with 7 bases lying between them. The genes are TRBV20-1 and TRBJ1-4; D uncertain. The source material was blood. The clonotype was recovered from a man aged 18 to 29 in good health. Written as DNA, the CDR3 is TGCAGTGCTAGATCCTTCTATGAAAAACTGTTTTTT. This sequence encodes CSARSFYEKLFF.